This T cell receptor (beta chain) derives from a study of blood T cell repertoires in COVID-19. The method was immunoSEQ multiplex PCR; TCRdb's version includes in-frame clones alone and lacks a portion of them. The table has roughly 250,000 clones, over 70% seen once. Trimming pared 6 bases from V and 3 bases from J, leaving 11 bases between. The CDR3 spans 14 residues. From germline, CDR1 is LNHNV and CDR2 YYDKDF (reference sequence). The sample comprised PBMCs or T cells enriched from blood (not recorded which). The TCR originated in a woman in her 40s who had been exposed to COVID-19. The V gene is TRBV15, the J gene TRBJ2-2; tentative D call: TRBD2 (6 bases). CDR3 in amino acids: CATSWRGDTGELFF. DNA of the CDR3: TGTGCCACCAGTTGGCGGGGCGACACCGGGGAGCTGTTTTTT.